This T cell receptor beta chain comes out of a study of blood T cell repertoires in COVID-19. On the study more broadly: PBMCs, B-cell-depleted T cells, or T cells provided the cDNA or gDNA that made up the material.

Per the study methods: Reference gene primer amplification gave estimated nucleated cell counts. Profiled with immunoSEQ multiplex PCR; TCRdb holds only in-frame clones, not every one. V and J calls and clone size come straight from that table; D and trimming were deduced from the DNA. The data contain under 20,000 clones, about 87% of them singletons. The sample was peripheral blood. The sequence was collected from a human donor in a cohort sampled during active COVID-19.

Here the CDR3 reads CASREGWSYNSPLHF. Written as DNA, the CDR3 is TGTGCCAGCAGGGAGGGATGGTCCTATAATTCACCCCTCCACTTT. This chain uses TRBV2 with TRBJ1-6; no clear D. Trimming left V 6 bases short and J 1 base short, with 10 bases between. This CDR3 region has 15 residues. Germline assignment: CDR1 SNHLY and CDR2 FYNNEI.